Shown below are 10 T cell receptor beta chains from a single sample sequenced in a study of blood T cell repertoires in COVID-19. Method: immunoSEQ multiplex PCR; TCRdb's copy keeps in-frame clones and lacks some. The sample carries around 37,000 clones, 91% recorded once. The sequencing sample was made of peripheral blood. The receptors originated from a woman aged 80 or over with acute or convalescent COVID-19.

The J gene is TRBJ2-6, the V gene TRBV5-1; TRBD2 matches 7 bases. Germline CDR1 and CDR2: SGHRS and YFSETQ. V lost 0 bases, J lost 2 bases, and 8 bases stayed unmatched. The CDR3 totals 18 residues. The CDR3 spells CASSLDPGRGPGANVLTF. Here the CDR3 DNA reads TGCGCCAGCAGCTTGGATCCAGGGAGGGGTCCTGGGGCCAACGTCCTGACTTTC. Full variable domain (outside the CDR3, taken from reference TRBV5-1 and TRBJ2-6): KAGVTQTPRYLIKTRGQQVTLSCSPISGHRSVSWYQQTPGQGLQFLFEYFSETQRNKGNFPGRFSGRQFSNSRSEMNVSTLELGDSALYLCASSLDPGRGPGANVLTFGAGSRLTVL.

The rearrangement uses TRBV29-1 and TRBJ1-1, with a tentative D call TRBD1 (6 bases). Trimming pared 2 bases from V and 12 bases from J, leaving 22 bases between. The CDR3 length is 14 residues. CDR1 and CDR2 (germline): SQVTM, ANQGSEA. The CDR3 DNA reads TGCAGCGTTGAAAGGGGAGGGTCAGGGGAGGAAACTTTCTTT. Translated: CSVERGGSGEETFF.

The chain links TRBV7-9 to TRBJ1-1; D uncertain. The ends were cut back, 0 bases at V and 8 bases at J, with 10 bases in the middle. The CDR3 runs 13 residues. Germline CDR1 is SEHNR and CDR2 is FQNEAQ (reference sequence). CDR3 DNA sequence: TGTGCCAGCAGCTTAGCGCTTGGGGAGGAAGCTTTCTTT. Its translation is CASSLALGEEAFF.

CDR3 bases: TGTGCCAGCAGCTTAAGCGGGGGACGCCACTATGGCTACACCTTC. Translating it yields CASSLSGGRHYGYTF. The rearrangement links TRBV7-2 to TRBJ1-2; TRBD1 is a possible D gene (5 bases). This CDR3 region has 15 residues. Germline values: CDR1 SGHTA, CDR2 FQGNSA. Between the trimmed V and J ends, which lost 2 bases and 3 bases, there was a span of 13 bases.

The chain has TRBV10-3 and TRBJ1-1; no reliable D call. The V end lost 2 bases, the J end lost 8 bases, and 15 bases lay between the germline ends. The CDR3 is made up of 14 amino acids. In germline, CDR1 is ENHRY, CDR2 SYGVKD. CDR3 region: CAISELRQVTEAFF. The CDR3, as DNA: TGTGCCATCAGTGAGCTGAGACAAGTCACAGAAGCTTTCTTT.

The J gene is TRBJ1-1, the V gene TRBV5-1, with TRBD1 identical over 10 bases. CDR3 length equals 15 residues. Trimming cost V 6 bases and J 2 bases; bases outside gene matches: 7. Per the germline V gene, CDR1 is SGHRS and CDR2 is YFSETQ. CDR3 coding DNA: TGCGCCAGCACCGTGACAGGGGGCACTAACACTGAAGCTTTCTTT. It encodes CASTVTGGTNTEAFF.

The chain combines TRBV6-1 with TRBJ2-7; D uncertain. The length of the CDR3 is 14 residues. Trimming removed 1 base at V and 4 bases at J, with 11 bases between. Germline values: CDR1 MNHNS, CDR2 SASEGT. Written as DNA, the CDR3 is TGTGCCAGCAGTGAAGGCCCGGGTGGGTACGAGCAGTACTTC. This sequence encodes CASSEGPGGYEQYF.

This clone was counted a single time. V is TRBV7-2 and J is TRBJ2-5, with D tentatively TRBD2 (5 bases). The V and J ends lost 7 bases and 3 bases respectively, with 15 bases between them. The CDR3 extends over 14 amino acids. Germline-derived CDR1 and CDR2 are SGHTA and FQGNSA. CDR3 coding DNA: TGTGCCAGCACCAGAGCGGCCGGAGAAGAGACCCAGTACTTC. The encoded protein is CASTRAAGEETQYF.

The CDR3 is CASSLQAGLGYTF. The CDR3 region has the DNA TGTGCCAGCAGCTTACAGGCGGGACTTGGCTACACCTTC. This chain connects TRBV7-9 to TRBJ1-2; possibly TRBD1 for D (5 bases). V gave up 2 bases and J gave up 7 bases, with 11 bases separating them. The CDR3 has 13 residues. Germline V lookup: CDR1 SEHNR, CDR2 FQNEAQ (reference sequence).

The chain carries TRBV3-1 (or the pseudogene TRBV3-2) and TRBJ1-1; D perhaps matches TRBD1 (5 bases). Germline V gene data show CDR1 as LGHDT and CDR2 as YNNKEL (reference sequence). This CDR3 region has 15 residues. Trimming removed 0 bases from V and 3 bases from J, with 11 bases in between. CDR3 protein: CASSQESGGDTEAFF. The CDR3, as DNA: TGTGCCAGCAGCCAAGAATCTGGAGGGGACACTGAAGCTTTCTTT.